The 12 T cell receptor beta chains reported below all come from one sample, sequenced in a study of T cell repertoires in cytomegalovirus infection. MiXCR, applied by TCRdb to the reads, yields one record per CDR3 protein. Among around 550,000 distinct CDR3 sequences listed, about a quarter were seen once. The sequenced sample was PBMCs. Receptors were obtained from a human donor in good health (CMV status not recorded). Some clones in this sample may be carry-over from other donors' samples.

This clonotype was recorded many times. The chain joins TRBV7-2 to TRBJ2-7, with TRBD1 matching over 9 bases. This CDR3 spans 15 amino acids. Germline V gene lookup returns CDR1 SGHTA and CDR2 FQGNSA. The V gene end was trimmed by 2 bases and the J gene end by 3 bases; junction bases not matched to a gene: 5. The CDR3 loop is CASSLLDRGCYEQYV. The CDR3 DNA reads TGTGCCAGCAGCTTACTGGACAGGGGCTGCTACGAGCAGTACGTC.

This clonotype was counted ten times or more. The chain carries TRBV7-6 and TRBJ2-3, with 11 bases that match TRBD2. The J segment lost 6 bases and the V segment lost 4 bases, leaving 9 bases of the junction unmatched. The CDR3 covers 16 residues. In germline, CDR1 is SGHVS, CDR2 FNYEAQ. The CDR3: CASSYIAGGPQDTQYF. DNA of the CDR3: TGTGCCAGCAGCTACATAGCGGGAGGGCCTCAGGATACGCAGTATTTT.

There are a few counts of this clonotype. The chain links TRBV6-1 to TRBJ1-1; D call uncertain. V was trimmed by 5 bases and J by 5 bases, leaving 12 bases between them. The CDR3 has 13 residues. Germline lookup yields CDR1 MNHNS and CDR2 SASEGT. The CDR3 loop is CASSYFDGTEAFF. The CDR3, as DNA: TGTGCCAGCAGTTATTTTGACGGGACTGAAGCTTTCTTT.

This clonotype was found once. The chain couples TRBV5-6 to TRBJ1-5, with 9 bases fitting TRBD1. CDR1 and CDR2 from the germline V gene are SGHDT and YYEEEE. CDR3 length: 16 amino acids. Trimming at V came to 4 bases and at J to 7 bases, leaving 12 bases not matched to a gene. CDR3 residues: CASSGPDRGREQPQHF. The DNA for the CDR3 is TGTGCCAGCAGCGGCCCAGACAGGGGGAGGGAGCAGCCCCAGCATTTT.

This clonotype was seen only a few times. The chain recombines TRBV6-5 with TRBJ2-1; 7 bases fit TRBD2. Unmatched junction bases numbered 12, after V lost 4 bases and J lost 6 bases. The CDR3 runs to 16 residues. Germline CDR1 reads MNHEY; CDR2 reads SVGAGI. As DNA, the CDR3 is TGTGCCAGCAGTTCCCTGGCTGGGCTAGCGGCCAATGAGCAGTTCTTC. This encodes CASSSLAGLAANEQFF.

This clonotype was observed a handful of times. The CDR3 nucleotides read TGTGCCAGCAGCTTGATGCGGGGGAATGAGCAGTTCTTC. Translation gives CASSLMRGNEQFF. The chain joins TRBV5-6 to TRBJ2-1, with 7 bases aligning to TRBD2. CDR1 is SGHDT, CDR2 YYEEEE, per germline. Trimming took 1 base from V and 7 from J; bases not matched to a gene: 2. The CDR3 extends over 13 amino acids.

The rearrangement links TRBV15 to TRBJ2-1, with TRBD2 as a possible D gene (6 bases). Germline V lookup: CDR1 LNHNV, CDR2 YYDKDF (reference sequence). The V and J ends lost 2 bases and 2 bases respectively, with 16 bases between them. CDR3 length equals 17 residues. The CDR3: CATSRYRNSGPYNEQFF. The CDR3 nucleotides are TGTGCCACCAGCAGATATCGCAATAGCGGACCCTACAATGAGCAGTTCTTC. Filled out from reference TRBV15 and TRBJ2-1, the complete variable domain reads DAMVIQNPRYQVTQFGKPVTLSCSQTLNHNVMYWYQQKSSQAPKLLFHYYDKDFNNEADTPDNFQSRRPNTSFCFLDIRSPGLGDTAMYLCATSRYRNSGPYNEQFFGPGTRLTVL.

The gene calls are TRBV9 and TRBJ2-7, with 9 bases matching TRBD2. The V segment lost 0 bases and the J segment 4 bases; nucleotides outside the gene matches: 5. The CDR3 covers 15 residues. In germline, CDR1 is SGDLS, CDR2 YYNGEE. CDR3 in amino acids: CASSVGSGSTYEQYF. CDR3 nucleotide sequence: TGTGCCAGCAGCGTAGGTAGCGGGAGTACTTACGAGCAGTACTTC. The entire variable domain, with the rest obtained from reference TRBV9 and TRBJ2-7, is as follows: DSGVTQTPKHLITATGQRVTLRCSPRSGDLSVYWYQQSLDQGLQFLIQYYNGEERAKGNILERFSAQQFPDLHSELNLSSLELGDSALYFCASSVGSGSTYEQYFGPGTRLTVT.

This clonotype was found many times. The chain carries TRBV7-9 and TRBJ2-7; the match to TRBD2 covers 7 bases. The CDR3 length is 14 residues. The V segment lost 7 bases and the J segment 3 bases; nucleotides outside the gene matches: 9. CDR1 SEHNR and CDR2 FQNEAQ come from the germline V gene (reference sequence). In nucleotides, the CDR3 is TGTGCCAGCACCTACGCCCAGCGGGACTACGAGCAGTACTTC. Residues: CASTYAQRDYEQYF.

This clonotype turned up a few times. V usage is TRBV28 and J usage is TRBJ2-7; no clear D gene. The V gene lost 0 bases and the J gene lost 2 bases, with 11 bases spanning the gap. Germline CDR1 and CDR2: MDHEN and SYDVKM. The CDR3 totals 15 residues. This CDR3 is CASSLWAGIPYEQYF. The CDR3 nucleotides are TGTGCCAGCAGTTTATGGGCAGGCATACCCTACGAGCAGTACTTC.

This clonotype was recorded at least ten times. V is TRBV11-2 and J is TRBJ1-5; D is unclear. V was clipped by 3 bases and J by 4 bases, with 7 bases between them. The CDR3 loop spans 13 amino acids. Per the germline V gene, CDR1 is SGHAT and CDR2 is FQNNGV. Here the CDR3 reads CASSLSPNQPQHF. CDR3 in DNA: TGTGCCAGCAGCTTGAGCCCTAATCAGCCCCAGCATTTT.

In its sample, this clonotype was seen many times. A read error may produce the germline difference seen at one junction end. This chain uses TRBV7-2 with TRBJ2-3, with D perhaps TRBD2 (6 bases). This CDR3 region has 11 residues. Germline assignment: CDR1 SGHTA and CDR2 FQGNSA. The CDR3 DNA sequence: TGTGCCAGCAGCTTAGGTCTCGCGGGGACTTTT. Its protein product is CASSLGLAGTF.